This T cell receptor beta chain is from a study of memory CD4+ T cells and cytomegalovirus serostatus. Study conclusions and caveats: A US-trained random forest predicted CMV serostatus with median AUC around 0.93.

The sort gate was single viable CD3+CD4+CD8-CD45RO+ cells for memory CD4+ T cells. The length of the CDR3 is 13 residues. Trimming took off 2 bases at V and 3 bases at J, with 8 bases between the two ends. CDR1 is GTSNPN and CDR2 is SVGIG in the germline V gene (reference sequence). Notes on this clone: The antigen is unknown.

This table comes from immunoSEQ multiplex PCR, and its TCRdb copy is limited to in-frame clones, with some not included. The sample records about 60,000 clones, about 78% being singletons. The source material was memory CD4+ T cells from blood. This sequence originates from an adult in good health and CMV-seronegative. Some clones in this sample may be carry-over from other donors' samples. The gene calls are TRBV30 and TRBJ1-5; no definite D call. The CDR3: CAWSPGFNQPQHF. The CDR3 DNA is TGTGCCTGGAGTCCCGGATTCAATCAGCCCCAGCATTTT.